These T cell receptor beta chains were read from a single sample in a study of blood T cell repertoires in COVID-19. TCRdb keeps only in-frame clones here, not all; method: immunoSEQ multiplex PCR. The sample consists of fewer than 35,000 clones, 70% to 85% of them appearing once. Sequenced sample: peripheral blood. These receptors were taken from a man older than 75 with active or convalescent COVID-19. Both conserved end residues are part of each CDR3. A D gene is named only where the DNA matches it firmly. Clone size is given for some rows only: seen once, a few or many times, or a class if the clone is expanded.

j_gene: TRBJ2-1; abundance: -; d_gene: TRBD2; len: 13; v_gene: TRBV27; CDR3nt: TGTGCCAGCAGGGCTGGGGGGGTCGATGAGCAGTTCTTC; CDR3aa: CASRAGGVDEQFF
j_gene: TRBJ1-3; abundance: -; d_gene: -; len: 14; v_gene: TRBV11-1; CDR3nt: TGTGCCAGCAGCGCCGACAGCTCTGGAAACACCATATATTTT; CDR3aa: CASSADSSGNTIYF
j_gene: TRBJ1-3; abundance: -; d_gene: -; len: 17; v_gene: TRBV4-1; CDR3nt: TGCGCCAGCAGCCAAGCCCAGGTTACCCGCTCTGGAAACACCATATATTTT; CDR3aa: CASSQAQVTRSGNTIYF
j_gene: TRBJ2-1; abundance: -; d_gene: TRBD2; len: 15; v_gene: TRBV5-5; CDR3nt: TGTGCCAGCAGCTTGTTACTAGCGGGGTACAATGAGCAGTTCTTC; CDR3aa: CASSLLLAGYNEQFF
j_gene: TRBJ2-5; abundance: -; d_gene: -; len: 14; v_gene: TRBV2; CDR3nt: TGTGCCAGCAACAGGGACTATATACAAGAGACCCAGTACTTC; CDR3aa: CASNRDYIQETQYF
j_gene: TRBJ2-3; abundance: -; d_gene: -; len: 13; v_gene: TRBV2; CDR3nt: TGTGCCAGACTGAGGGTCGGCACAGATACGCAGTATTTT; CDR3aa: CARLRVGTDTQYF
j_gene: TRBJ1-6; abundance: -; d_gene: TRBD1; len: 18; v_gene: TRBV2; CDR3nt: TGTGCCAGCAGTGAAACCCGGGACAGGGGTTTTGGAGGCTCACCCCTCCACTTT; CDR3aa: CASSETRDRGFGGSPLHF
j_gene: TRBJ1-6; abundance: -; d_gene: -; len: 13; v_gene: TRBV5-8; CDR3nt: TGTGCCAGCAGCTTGTTTTCAGATTCACCCCTCCACTTT; CDR3aa: CASSLFSDSPLHF
j_gene: TRBJ2-7; abundance: -; d_gene: TRBD1; len: 15; v_gene: TRBV19; CDR3nt: TGTGCCAGTAGTGATCCGGGACAGGGGGCGAAGGGGCAGTACTTC; CDR3aa: CASSDPGQGAKGQYF
j_gene: TRBJ2-7; abundance: -; d_gene: TRBD1; len: 15; v_gene: TRBV2; CDR3nt: TGTGCCAGCAGGGCCGACAGGGCGACCTCCTACGAGCAGTACTTC; CDR3aa: CASRADRATSYEQYF
j_gene: TRBJ1-1; abundance: -; d_gene: TRBD1; len: 14; v_gene: TRBV2; CDR3nt: TGTGCCAGCAGTTGGGACAGGACATACGAAGGAGCTTTCTTT; CDR3aa: CASSWDRTYEGAFF
j_gene: TRBJ2-5; abundance: -; d_gene: -; len: 17; v_gene: TRBV4-1; CDR3nt: TGCGCCAGCAGCCAAGATGGGTGGGGGGGGCTACCAGAGACCCAGTACTTC; CDR3aa: CASSQDGWGGLPETQYF
j_gene: TRBJ2-2; abundance: once; d_gene: -; len: 15; v_gene: TRBV27; CDR3nt: TGTGCCAGCAGTGCCGCGGGCAGGGGTACCGGGGAGCTGTTTTTT; CDR3aa: CASSAAGRGTGELFF
j_gene: TRBJ2-1; abundance: -; d_gene: TRBD2; len: 15; v_gene: TRBV3-1/TRBV3-2; CDR3nt: TGTGCCAGCAGCCACGGGACCGGGGGGTTTGGTGAGCAGTTCTTC; CDR3aa: CASSHGTGGFGEQFF
j_gene: TRBJ2-6; abundance: -; d_gene: -; len: 16; v_gene: TRBV15; CDR3nt: TGTGCCACCAGCAGAGATGGTTACTCCCGGGCCAACGTCCTGACTTTC; CDR3aa: CATSRDGYSRANVLTF
j_gene: TRBJ2-7; abundance: -; d_gene: TRBD2; len: 14; v_gene: TRBV5-1; CDR3nt: TGCGCCAGCAGCGTAGCGGGTTCCCTCTACGAGCAGTACTTC; CDR3aa: CASSVAGSLYEQYF
j_gene: TRBJ2-5; abundance: -; d_gene: TRBD2; len: 16; v_gene: TRBV5-1; CDR3nt: TGCGCCAGCAGCGTTGGTACTAGCGGGGCCAAGGAGACCCAGTACTTC; CDR3aa: CASSVGTSGAKETQYF
j_gene: TRBJ1-5; abundance: -; d_gene: -; len: 17; v_gene: TRBV19; CDR3nt: TGTGCCAGTAGTACCCCCGGGGGGGGAGAGGGAAGTCAGCCCCAGCATTTT; CDR3aa: CASSTPGGGEGSQPQHF
j_gene: TRBJ1-2; abundance: -; d_gene: TRBD1; len: 16; v_gene: TRBV25-1; CDR3nt: TGTGCCAGCAGCCCCCCGCGAGGACAGGGTTACTATGGCTACACCTTC; CDR3aa: CASSPPRGQGYYGYTF
j_gene: TRBJ2-2; abundance: -; d_gene: TRBD2; len: 16; v_gene: TRBV3-1/TRBV3-2; CDR3nt: TGTGCCAGCAGCCAATTTGCCGGGACTAGCTCCGGGGAGCTGTTTTTT; CDR3aa: CASSQFAGTSSGELFF
j_gene: TRBJ1-2; abundance: once; d_gene: -; len: 13; v_gene: TRBV5-1; CDR3nt: TGCGCCAGCAGCTTGGATTCCGGCTATGGCTACACCTTC; CDR3aa: CASSLDSGYGYTF
j_gene: TRBJ2-7; abundance: -; d_gene: TRBD1; len: 21; v_gene: TRBV4-2; CDR3nt: TGTGCCAGCAGCCAAGATAGTAGGAGACAGGGGTTCACTGCGACGACCTACGAGCAGTACTTC; CDR3aa: CASSQDSRRQGFTATTYEQYF
j_gene: TRBJ1-2; abundance: -; d_gene: TRBD1; len: 15; v_gene: TRBV19; CDR3nt: TGTGCCAGTAGTATTATGGCAGGGGGAAGATATGGCTACACCTTC; CDR3aa: CASSIMAGGRYGYTF
j_gene: TRBJ2-1; abundance: -; d_gene: TRBD1; len: 15; v_gene: TRBV11-2; CDR3nt: TGTGCCAGCAGCTTAGGGCAGGCAGGGGGTAATGAGCAGTTCTTC; CDR3aa: CASSLGQAGGNEQFF
j_gene: TRBJ2-5; abundance: -; d_gene: TRBD2; len: 15; v_gene: TRBV2; CDR3nt: TGTGCCAGCAGGGCGGGACTAGCGGGATTTGAGACCCAGTACTTC; CDR3aa: CASRAGLAGFETQYF
j_gene: TRBJ2-3; abundance: few; d_gene: TRBD2; len: 14; v_gene: TRBV5-1; CDR3nt: TGCGCCAGCAGCTTGGCTGCCGGGAGGGATACGCAGTATTTT; CDR3aa: CASSLAAGRDTQYF
j_gene: TRBJ1-6; abundance: -; d_gene: TRBD1; len: 14; v_gene: TRBV6-5; CDR3nt: TGTGCCAGCAGTTTTCGACAGGGGGATTCACCCCTCCACTTT; CDR3aa: CASSFRQGDSPLHF
j_gene: TRBJ2-5; abundance: few; d_gene: -; len: 15; v_gene: TRBV11-2; CDR3nt: TGTGCCAGCAGCCCGACCGCCAGGGGAAGAGAGACCCAGTACTTC; CDR3aa: CASSPTARGRETQYF
j_gene: TRBJ2-5; abundance: -; d_gene: -; len: 17; v_gene: TRBV19; CDR3nt: TGTGCCAGTAGTATAGGAAGGCGGGGAGCTTACCAAGAGACCCAGTACTTC; CDR3aa: CASSIGRRGAYQETQYF
j_gene: TRBJ2-1; abundance: -; d_gene: TRBD2; len: 19; v_gene: TRBV5-1; CDR3nt: TGCGCCAGCAGCCTTTGGATGGGCGGGCTAGCGGGAGTATACAATGAGCAGTTCTTC; CDR3aa: CASSLWMGGLAGVYNEQFF
j_gene: TRBJ1-1; abundance: -; d_gene: -; len: 20; v_gene: TRBV28; CDR3nt: TGTGCCAGCAGTTCATCCCTTAGCTTCGGACTAGGTTACGGGAACACTGAAGCTTTCTTT; CDR3aa: CASSSSLSFGLGYGNTEAFF
j_gene: TRBJ1-6; abundance: -; d_gene: TRBD1; len: 14; v_gene: TRBV6-5; CDR3nt: TGTGCCAGCATGATGACAGGGGGCGTTTCACCCCTCCACTTT; CDR3aa: CASMMTGGVSPLHF
j_gene: TRBJ2-5; abundance: -; d_gene: -; len: 12; v_gene: TRBV7-3; CDR3nt: TGTGCCAGCAGCAAGACTCAAGAGACCCAGTACTTC; CDR3aa: CASSKTQETQYF
j_gene: TRBJ2-2; abundance: -; d_gene: TRBD2; len: 15; v_gene: TRBV2; CDR3nt: TGTGCCAGCAGAATTGCGGGGGGAGGGACCGGGGAGCTGTTTTTT; CDR3aa: CASRIAGGGTGELFF
j_gene: TRBJ2-3; abundance: -; d_gene: TRBD2; len: 16; v_gene: TRBV9; CDR3nt: TGTGCCAGCAGCGTGGCGGCGGGGGTGAGCACAGATACGCAGTATTTT; CDR3aa: CASSVAAGVSTDTQYF
j_gene: TRBJ1-1; abundance: few; d_gene: -; len: 15; v_gene: TRBV3-1/TRBV3-2; CDR3nt: TGTGCCAGCAGCCAAGTTCGAGTTTTGAACACTGAAGCTTTCTTT; CDR3aa: CASSQVRVLNTEAFF
j_gene: TRBJ2-1; abundance: once; d_gene: TRBD2; len: 14; v_gene: TRBV3-1/TRBV3-2; CDR3nt: TGTGCCAGCAGCCAAGGGGAGGGGTCAGGTGAGCAGTTCTTC; CDR3aa: CASSQGEGSGEQFF
j_gene: TRBJ1-5; abundance: -; d_gene: TRBD1; len: 14; v_gene: TRBV28; CDR3nt: TGTGCCAGCAGCAGACAGGGGAACGGGCAGCCCCAGCATTTT; CDR3aa: CASSRQGNGQPQHF
j_gene: TRBJ1-2; abundance: -; d_gene: -; len: 13; v_gene: TRBV4-1; CDR3nt: TGCGCCAGCAGCATAAAGACAGATTATGGCTACACCTTC; CDR3aa: CASSIKTDYGYTF